These 20 T cell receptor beta chains originate from one sample sequenced in a study of blood T cell repertoires in COVID-19. Sequencing used immunoSEQ multiplex PCR; TCRdb keeps in-frame clones, though not all of them. The sample records 160,000 or so clones, approximately 84% being singletons. The sequenced material came from peripheral blood. The receptors shown here come from an elderly woman with acute or convalescent COVID-19.

The V call is TRBV7-6, the J call TRBJ2-6, with D possibly TRBD2 on 5 matching bases. CDR3 size: 15 residues. The V end lost 5 bases, the J end lost 4 bases, and 12 bases lay between the germline ends. From germline, CDR1 is SGHVS and CDR2 FNYEAQ. CDR3 in amino acids: CASSPPPGGANVLTF. The DNA of the CDR3 is TGTGCCAGCAGCCCCCCCCCGGGGGGGGCCAACGTCCTGACTTTC.

V is TRBV7-9 and J is TRBJ1-6; 10 bases agree with TRBD1. The V and J ends lost 5 bases and 10 bases, in that order; junction bases with no gene match: 2. Germline V gene sequence: CDR1 SEHNR, CDR2 FQNEAQ (reference sequence). CDR3 length: 13 amino acids. The CDR3, as DNA: TGTGCCAGCAGCGGGACAGGGGACTCACCCCTCCACTTT. Encoded protein: CASSGTGDSPLHF.

The chain joins TRBV19 to TRBJ1-2; 9 bases agree with TRBD1. CDR3 size: 16 residues. In germline, CDR1 is LNHDA, CDR2 SQIVND (reference sequence). The trim removed 6 bases at V and 4 bases at J, leaving 12 bases unmatched. The CDR3 reads CASSPSGTGKGYGYTF. Here the CDR3 DNA reads TGTGCCAGTAGCCCCTCGGGGACAGGGAAAGGCTATGGCTACACCTTC.

This chain links TRBV5-1 with TRBJ2-2; TRBD1 is a possible D gene (7 bases). The CDR3 loop spans 14 amino acids. CDR1 is SGHRS and CDR2 is YFSETQ in the germline V gene. V lost 0 bases to trimming and J lost 7 bases, with 10 bases between them. The CDR3 loop is CASSLGQGGGELFF. The CDR3 DNA sequence: TGCGCCAGCAGCTTGGGACAGGGAGGCGGGGAGCTGTTTTTT. Complete variable domain (other parts from reference TRBV5-1 and TRBJ2-2): KAGVTQTPRYLIKTRGQQVTLSCSPISGHRSVSWYQQTPGQGLQFLFEYFSETQRNKGNFPGRFSGRQFSNSRSEMNVSTLELGDSALYLCASSLGQGGGELFFGEGSRLTVL.

The chain joins TRBV7-9 to TRBJ1-3; 9 nucleotides align to TRBD1. This CDR3 spans 17 amino acids. The V segment lost 2 bases and the J segment 3 bases; nucleotides outside the gene matches: 8. Germline CDR1 and CDR2: SEHNR and FQNEAQ (reference sequence). The CDR3 bases are TGTGCCAGCAGCTTACTGTCGGGACAGGGTTTTGGAAACACCATATATTTT. Its protein is CASSLLSGQGFGNTIYF.

J is TRBJ1-4 and V is TRBV30, with a weak D call TRBD1 (5 bases). There are 14 residues in the CDR3. Looked up from germline, CDR1 is GTSNPN and CDR2 is SVGIG (reference sequence). V was clipped by 4 bases and J by 5 bases, with 14 bases between them. CDR3 region: CAWTKGLSNEKLFF. The DNA for the CDR3 is TGTGCCTGGACTAAGGGACTGAGCAATGAAAAACTGTTTTTT. Full variable domain (rest looked up from reference TRBV30 and TRBJ1-4): SQTIHQWPATLVQPVGSPLSLECTVEGTSNPNLYWYRQAAGRGLQLLFYSVGIGQISSEVPQNLSASRPQDRQFILSSKKLLLSDSGFYLCAWTKGLSNEKLFFGSGTQLSVL.

This chain links TRBV28 with TRBJ1-2, with D perhaps matching TRBD1 (5 bases). V was trimmed by 7 bases and J by 6 bases, leaving 12 bases between them. The CDR3 is 12 residues long. Germline V gene lookup returns CDR1 MDHEN and CDR2 SYDVKM. CDR3 loop: CASNSGLDGYTF. The CDR3 bases are TGTGCCAGCAATTCAGGGTTAGATGGCTACACCTTC.

The chain couples TRBV6-5 to TRBJ2-7; D is perhaps TRBD1 (6 bases). This CDR3 comprises 12 residues. Germline CDR1 MNHEY, CDR2 SVGAGI. The V end lost 7 bases, the J end lost 7 bases, and 14 bases lay between the germline ends. CDR3 sequence reads: CASKDTGREQYF. Here the CDR3 DNA reads TGTGCCAGCAAAGATACAGGGCGGGAGCAGTACTTC.

A few counts support this clone. J is TRBJ2-7 and V is TRBV4-2; 10 nucleotides line up with TRBD1. V lost 2 bases and J lost 0; bases outside the gene matches: 4. In germline, CDR1 is LGHNA, CDR2 YNFKEQ. The CDR3 is 16 amino acids. Here the CDR3 DNA reads TGTGCCAGCAGCCAATGGGACAGGGGTAGCTCCTACGAGCAGTACTTC. Its translation is CASSQWDRGSSYEQYF.

The V call is TRBV6-1, the J call TRBJ2-3, with 7 positions matching TRBD1. The CDR3 extends over 15 amino acids. V shed 1 base, J shed 1 base, and the junction held 2 bases outside the gene matches. Germline assignment: CDR1 MNHNS and CDR2 SASEGT. CDR3: CASSEGQGGTDTQYF. In DNA, the CDR3 is TGTGCCAGCAGTGAAGGGCAGGGGGGCACAGATACGCAGTATTTT.

The chain recombines TRBV11-2 with TRBJ2-1, with a possible D match to TRBD2 (6 bases). Germline loops: CDR1 SGHAT, CDR2 FQNNGV. Trimming took 3 bases from V and 4 from J, leaving 25 bases between them. This CDR3 is 19 amino acids long. This chain's CDR3 is CASSFGRWGVAEAYNEQFF. CDR3 sequence (DNA): TGTGCCAGCAGCTTCGGACGGTGGGGAGTAGCGGAAGCGTACAATGAGCAGTTCTTC.

The chain links TRBV5-4 to TRBJ2-3, with 16 bases lining up with TRBD2. Germline lookup yields CDR1 SGHNT and CDR2 YYREEE (reference sequence). After removal of 4 bases from V and 4 bases from J, the junction contained 3 bases not matched to a gene. This CDR3 has 16 amino acids. The CDR3 sequence: CASSVGTSGGADTQYF. CDR3 sequence (DNA): TGTGCCAGCAGCGTAGGGACTAGCGGGGGGGCAGATACGCAGTATTTT.

V gene TRBV4-1 combines with J gene TRBJ1-1; a weak D match, TRBD1 (5 bases). The CDR3 has 14 amino acids. The V gene lost 5 bases and the J gene lost 3 bases, with 13 bases spanning the gap. CDR1 and CDR2 from the germline V gene are MGHRA and YSYEKL. This chain's CDR3 is CASSLTTDYTEAFF. CDR3 in DNA: TGCGCCAGCAGCTTAACGACAGACTACACTGAAGCTTTCTTT.

This CDR3 reads CASGPGLAGNYNEQFF. The CDR3 region has the DNA TGTGCTAGTGGACCGGGGCTAGCGGGAAACTACAATGAGCAGTTCTTC. The chain employs TRBV12-5 and TRBJ2-1; 9 bases fit TRBD2. The germline CDR1 and CDR2 sequences are LGHNT and FRNRAP. The CDR3 sequence is 16 residues long. With 6 bases clipped from V and 3 bases from J, the junction kept 9 bases outside the gene matches.

The CDR3 DNA is TGTGCCAGTATACAGACGAGAGGTAGCGGAGAGAATGAGCAGTTCTTC. Translation: CASIQTRGSGENEQFF. The chain couples TRBV19 to TRBJ2-1, with D possibly TRBD2 on 6 matching bases. Trimming removed 7 bases from V and 7 bases from J, with 23 bases in between. CDR1 is LNHDA and CDR2 is SQIVND in the germline V gene (reference sequence). This CDR3 has 16 residues.

This chain connects TRBV7-2 to TRBJ1-6; D ambiguous. The CDR3 has 15 amino acids. CDR1 and CDR2 from the germline V gene are SGHTA and FQGNSA. Trimming left V 4 bases short and J 5 bases short, with 12 bases between. CDR3 sequence: CASSSTQTNNSPLHF. CDR3 DNA sequence: TGTGCCAGCAGCTCTACTCAAACCAATAATTCACCCCTCCACTTT.

CDR3 residues: CASSARYEQYF. The CDR3 nucleotides are TGCGCCAGCAGCGCCAGGTACGAGCAGTACTTC. The chain recombines TRBV5-1 with TRBJ2-7; D unresolved. The CDR3 loop spans 11 amino acids. With 4 bases removed from V and 4 bases from J, the gap between germline ends came to 6 bases. Per germline, CDR1 SGHRS and CDR2 YFSETQ.

The chain has TRBV4-2 and TRBJ2-7; D remains ambiguous. Trimming removed 0 bases at V and 3 bases at J, with 12 bases between. This CDR3 spans 15 amino acids. Germline V gene sequence: CDR1 LGHNA, CDR2 YNFKEQ. The CDR3 nucleotides are TGTGCCAGCAGCCAAGATTTGGCTTTGATCTACGAGCAGTACTTC. The encoded protein is CASSQDLALIYEQYF.

The chain links TRBV18 to TRBJ1-3, with a tentative D call TRBD1 (6 bases). Germline V lookup: CDR1 KGHSH, CDR2 LQKENI. The CDR3 totals 15 residues. The V and J ends lost 3 bases and 2 bases respectively, with 11 bases between them. The CDR3 sequence: CASSPRGATGNTIYF. CDR3 in DNA: TGTGCCAGCTCACCGCGGGGGGCGACTGGAAACACCATATATTTT. Filled out from reference TRBV18 and TRBJ1-3, the complete variable domain reads NAGVMQNPRHLVRRRGQEARLRCSPMKGHSHVYWYRQLPEEGLKFMVYLQKENIIDESGMPKERFSAEFPKEGPSILRIQQVVRGDSAAYFCASSPRGATGNTIYFGEGSWLTVV.

CDR3: CASSVGAGVEYGTDTQYF. Written as DNA, the CDR3 is TGTGCCAGCAGCGTAGGGGCAGGGGTTGAATATGGCACAGATACGCAGTATTTT. The rearrangement uses TRBV9 and TRBJ2-3; D is perhaps TRBD1 (6 bases). Looked up from germline, CDR1 is SGDLS and CDR2 is YYNGEE. This CDR3 is built from 18 residues. Trimming cost V 0 bases and J 1 base, with 18 bases left between them.